This T cell receptor beta chain originates from a study of T cell responses to AZD1222 COVID-19 vaccine. Overall study context: Researchers grouped second doses given at about 4 or about 12 weeks into one pool.

Produced via immunoSEQ multiplex PCR; TCRdb's table is partial and in-frame only. This repertoire shows roughly 180,000 clones, about nine tenths found once; its top ten account for approximately 3%. Notes on this clone: Antigen specificity is unknown.

Study-wide results and limits: After two AZD1222 doses, spike-specific TCR breadth and depth rose versus day 0. The CD4 TCRs associated with vaccination extended across spike and predominated at 160-218 and 743-854. Seropositive at baseline were only a handful of AZD1222 recipients.

Germline CDR1 reads MNHEY; CDR2 reads SVGEGT. The V and J ends lost 0 bases and 0 bases respectively, with 9 bases between them. CDR3 size: 15 residues. The chain links TRBV6-2 or TRBV6-3 to TRBJ2-7; D call uncertain. The TCR was taken from an adult in good health. The source material was peripheral blood, sampled on day 0 of AZD1222 vaccination. CDR3: CASSYSPAHSYEQYF. The CDR3 region has the DNA TGTGCCAGCAGTTACTCGCCGGCCCACTCCTACGAGCAGTACTTC.